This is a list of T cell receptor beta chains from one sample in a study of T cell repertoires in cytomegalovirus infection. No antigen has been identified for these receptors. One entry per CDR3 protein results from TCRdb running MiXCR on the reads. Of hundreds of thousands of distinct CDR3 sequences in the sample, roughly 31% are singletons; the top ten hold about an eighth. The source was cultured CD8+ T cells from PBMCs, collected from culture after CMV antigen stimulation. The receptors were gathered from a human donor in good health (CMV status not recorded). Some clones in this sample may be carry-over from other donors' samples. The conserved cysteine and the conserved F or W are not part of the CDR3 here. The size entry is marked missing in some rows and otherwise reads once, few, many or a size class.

cdr3_aa: ASSQSIFDEQF
clone_size: many
j_call: TRBJ2-1
v_call: TRBV14

cdr3_aa: ASSVAPGGNTDTQY
clone_size: few
j_call: TRBJ2-3
v_call: TRBV9

cdr3_aa: ATSDFDGDFTDTQY
clone_size: NA
j_call: TRBJ2-3
v_call: TRBV24-1

cdr3_aa: ASSQDEDQPQH
clone_size: few
j_call: TRBJ1-5
v_call: TRBV3-1

cdr3_aa: ASSLIVTDTQY
clone_size: NA
j_call: TRBJ2-3
v_call: TRBV12-3/TRBV12-4

cdr3_aa: SASHRGAANSYEQY
clone_size: few
j_call: TRBJ2-7
v_call: TRBV20-1

cdr3_aa: SATRGGGRPQH
clone_size: NA
j_call: TRBJ1-5
v_call: TRBV20-1

cdr3_aa: ASNPTGVREQF
clone_size: many
j_call: TRBJ2-1
v_call: TRBV27

cdr3_aa: ASSLGSGTNEQF
clone_size: many
j_call: TRBJ2-1
v_call: TRBV7-2

cdr3_aa: ASSLGGGIQPQH
clone_size: NA
j_call: TRBJ1-5
v_call: TRBV7-8

cdr3_aa: SVAATGWTLYGYT
clone_size: NA
j_call: TRBJ1-2
v_call: TRBV29-1

cdr3_aa: ASSPPGSRNEKLF
clone_size: few
j_call: TRBJ1-4
v_call: TRBV28

cdr3_aa: ASSIDRGPGELF
clone_size: few
j_call: TRBJ2-2
v_call: TRBV6-1

cdr3_aa: ASSLYRGRNTEAF
clone_size: few
j_call: TRBJ1-1
v_call: TRBV28

cdr3_aa: SARDPSSRDEQY
clone_size: few
j_call: TRBJ2-7
v_call: TRBV20-1

cdr3_aa: ASSQWTGGQETQY
clone_size: many
j_call: TRBJ2-5
v_call: TRBV7-2

cdr3_aa: SAGTGKFNEQF
clone_size: NA
j_call: TRBJ2-1
v_call: TRBV29-1

cdr3_aa: ASSQPGQGASNEQF
clone_size: NA
j_call: TRBJ2-1
v_call: TRBV4-3

cdr3_aa: ASSLRDWPDEQF
clone_size: NA
j_call: TRBJ2-1
v_call: TRBV12-3/TRBV12-4

cdr3_aa: ASSSRRHNGYT
clone_size: many
j_call: TRBJ1-2
v_call: TRBV7-8

cdr3_aa: ASNPRNNQPQH
clone_size: few
j_call: TRBJ1-5
v_call: TRBV19

cdr3_aa: ASIGAAANTGELF
clone_size: few
j_call: TRBJ2-2
v_call: TRBV6-6

cdr3_aa: ASSRRALSIYEQY
clone_size: NA
j_call: TRBJ2-7
v_call: TRBV7-8

cdr3_aa: ASRNISGQF
clone_size: NA
j_call: TRBJ2-1
v_call: TRBV27

cdr3_aa: ASSTGGEETQY
clone_size: NA
j_call: TRBJ2-5
v_call: TRBV6-2/TRBV6-3

cdr3_aa: ASSLNTWTRVGDTQY
clone_size: NA
j_call: TRBJ2-3
v_call: TRBV7-8

cdr3_aa: ATLQGPYGYT
clone_size: NA
j_call: TRBJ1-2
v_call: TRBV27

cdr3_aa: ASSYGVRGAF
clone_size: many
j_call: TRBJ1-1
v_call: TRBV6-2/TRBV6-3

cdr3_aa: ASGLTGREDGYT
clone_size: few
j_call: TRBJ1-2
v_call: TRBV2

cdr3_aa: ASRDRGGANTGELF
clone_size: NA
j_call: TRBJ2-2
v_call: TRBV5-4

cdr3_aa: ASSLEPGLGPYGYT
clone_size: NA
j_call: TRBJ1-2
v_call: TRBV7-3

cdr3_aa: ASSGAGATDTQY
clone_size: NA
j_call: TRBJ2-3
v_call: TRBV7-9

cdr3_aa: ASSEAFYVGLYSYEQY
clone_size: NA
j_call: TRBJ2-7
v_call: TRBV6-1

cdr3_aa: ASSWDRTPASYT
clone_size: NA
j_call: TRBJ1-2
v_call: TRBV7-9

cdr3_aa: ASSARGVQETQY
clone_size: NA
j_call: TRBJ2-5
v_call: TRBV7-7

cdr3_aa: SARDSRDPSSYEQY
clone_size: NA
j_call: TRBJ2-7
v_call: TRBV20-1

cdr3_aa: ASSLLGANEKLF
clone_size: NA
j_call: TRBJ1-4
v_call: TRBV7-9

cdr3_aa: ASSINRGNQPQH
clone_size: many
j_call: TRBJ1-5
v_call: TRBV7-2

cdr3_aa: ASSQERRIGGLNTIY
clone_size: NA
j_call: TRBJ1-3
v_call: TRBV4-3